The 22 T cell receptor beta chains below were found in one sample sequenced in a study of ipilimumab plus nivolumab after autologous stem cell transplantation. Using immunoSEQ multiplex PCR, the repertoire was profiled, and TCRdb retains in-frame clones only, with some absent. The sample carries 20,000 to 30,000 clones, roughly 86% recorded once. The sample was PBMCs, taken in a trial of ipilimumab plus nivolumab as post-transplant consolidation. The source of these receptors is a male donor with diffuse large B-cell lymphoma.

In this sample, this clone turned up a few times. V is TRBV11-3 and J is TRBJ1-1, with unresolved D. The CDR3 consists of 13 residues. CDR1 is SGHNT and CDR2 is YENEEA in the germline V gene. V lost 0 bases to trimming and J lost 3 bases, with 5 bases between them. CDR3 sequence reads: CASSLDEDTEAFF. CDR3 nucleotide sequence: TGTGCCAGCAGCTTAGACGAGGACACTGAAGCTTTCTTT.

The genes are TRBV4-1 and TRBJ2-1, with TRBD2 matching over 8 bases. V shed 2 bases and J 7 bases; nucleotides not matched to a gene: 13. The CDR3 contains 17 residues. Germline V gene sequence: CDR1 MGHRA, CDR2 YSYEKL. CDR3 nucleotides: TGCGCCAGCAGCCAAACCCTTCGGGGGGGAGCTGGGAATGAGCAGTTCTTC. It encodes CASSQTLRGGAGNEQFF.

V gene TRBV6-5 combines with J gene TRBJ2-1, with 9 bases that match TRBD2. V trimming: 0 bases; J trimming: 7 bases; junction bases outside the gene matches: 4. The CDR3 length is 15 residues. Looked up from germline, CDR1 is MNHEY and CDR2 is SVGAGI. The CDR3 loop is CASSYSRGGVNEQFF. The CDR3 nucleotides read TGTGCCAGCAGTTACTCGCGGGGGGGCGTTAATGAGCAGTTCTTC.

This chain uses TRBV4-2 with TRBJ2-1; TRBD2 agrees at 8 bases. V dropped 4 bases and J dropped 9; count of bases not matched to a gene: 8. CDR1 and CDR2 from the germline V gene are LGHNA and YNFKEQ. This CDR3 spans 14 amino acids. The CDR3 DNA reads TGTGCCAGCAGCCCTGCGGGGGGTTTTAGTGAGCAGTTCTTC. Protein: CASSPAGGFSEQFF.

The chain combines TRBV4-3 with TRBJ2-7; no reliable D call. CDR3 length: 14 amino acids. Germline assignment: CDR1 LGHNA and CDR2 YSLEER. Trimming cost V 0 bases and J 1 base, with 7 bases left between them. CDR3 in amino acids: CASSQEDGSYEQYF. CDR3 nucleotides: TGCGCCAGCAGCCAAGAAGACGGATCCTACGAGCAGTACTTC.

The V and J genes are TRBV6-5 and TRBJ1-4; D is unclear. The CDR3 is 15 amino acids. In germline, CDR1 is MNHEY, CDR2 SVGAGI. V was clipped by 4 bases and J by 0 bases, with 9 bases between them. In nucleotides, the CDR3 is TGTGCCAGCAGTTCCACCATATCAACTAATGAAAAACTGTTTTTT. Translating it yields CASSSTISTNEKLFF.

V gene TRBV11-2 combines with J gene TRBJ2-2, with a possible D match to TRBD2 (7 bases). This CDR3 spans 17 amino acids. Looked up from germline, CDR1 is SGHAT and CDR2 is FQNNGV. V dropped 4 bases and J dropped 5 bases, with 20 bases sitting between them. The CDR3 sequence is CASSSVGGASFTGELFF. CDR3 coding DNA: TGTGCCAGCAGCTCGGTAGGGGGGGCGTCGTTTACCGGGGAGCTGTTTTTT.

The V and J genes are TRBV5-1 and TRBJ2-3; the D is unclear. V lost 4 bases, J lost 2 bases, and 2 bases lay in between. The CDR3 totals 11 residues. Germline CDR1 reads SGHRS; CDR2 reads YFSETQ. CDR3 in DNA: TGCGCCAGCAGCCTCACAGATACGCAGTATTTT. Translation: CASSLTDTQYF.

This chain links TRBV5-1 with TRBJ1-3, with D maybe TRBD1 (6 bases). Germline CDR1 reads SGHRS; CDR2 reads YFSETQ. The CDR3 length is 16 residues. V lost 7 bases and J lost 3, with 20 bases in between. CDR3 amino acids: CASGDGGASSGNTIYF. In DNA, the CDR3 is TGCGCCAGCGGGGACGGGGGCGCTTCCAGTGGAAACACCATATATTTT.

The V gene is TRBV7-9, the J gene TRBJ1-1; D call uncertain. V lost 9 bases and J 0 bases, leaving 11 bases between the germline ends. The CDR3 is 13 residues long. Looked up from germline, CDR1 is SEHNR and CDR2 is FQNEAQ (reference sequence). This chain's CDR3 is CASGRSMNTEAFF. DNA for the CDR3: TGTGCCAGTGGACGGTCCATGAACACTGAAGCTTTCTTT. Drawing the rest from reference TRBV7-9 and TRBJ1-1, the complete variable domain is DTGVSQNPRHKITKRGQNVTFRCDPISEHNRLYWYRQTLGQGPEFLTYFQNEAQLEKSRLLSDRFSAERPKGSFSTLEIQRTEQGDSAMYLCASGRSMNTEAFFGQGTRLTVV.

This clone was found once. The chain uses TRBV6-1 and TRBJ2-2, with 7 positions matching TRBD1. The CDR3 is made up of 14 amino acids. Germline V gene sequence: CDR1 MNHNS, CDR2 SASEGT. V lost 8 bases to trimming and J lost 4 bases; unmatched junction nucleotides: 7. Here the CDR3 DNA reads TGTGCCAGCCGCTACAGGGGTGGCACCGGGGAGCTGTTTTTT. Residues: CASRYRGGTGELFF.

The J gene is TRBJ1-1, the V gene TRBV5-5; D unresolved. V lost 4 bases to trimming and J lost 2 bases, with 9 bases between them. This CDR3 is built from 13 residues. Germline-derived CDR1 and CDR2 are SGHKS and YYEKEE (reference sequence). The CDR3 nucleotides are TGTGCCAGCAGCGGGAGCGGTAACACTGAAGCTTTCTTT. This encodes CASSGSGNTEAFF.

J is TRBJ1-5 and V is TRBV10-3; D is possibly TRBD1 (6 bases). CDR3 length: 15 residues. V was cut by 3 bases and J by 1 base, with 10 bases left in between. Germline-derived CDR1 and CDR2 are ENHRY and SYGVKD. This CDR3 is CAISDGGGSNQPQHF. Written as DNA, the CDR3 is TGTGCCATCAGTGATGGAGGGGGAAGCAATCAGCCCCAGCATTTT.

The chain uses TRBV27 and TRBJ1-1; a weak D match, TRBD1 (5 bases). In germline, CDR1 is MNHEY, CDR2 SMNVEV (reference sequence). This CDR3 region has 14 residues. V shed 3 bases and J shed 3 bases, with 11 bases lying between them. The DNA of the CDR3 is TGTGCCAGCAGTTTTAGGTTCAGGGACACTGAAGCTTTCTTT. Its translation: CASSFRFRDTEAFF.

The chain employs TRBV9 and TRBJ1-3; D is possibly TRBD1 (6 bases). Germline-derived CDR1 and CDR2 are SGDLS and YYNGEE. V lost 4 bases, J lost 2 bases, and 16 bases lay in between. The CDR3 sequence is 16 residues long. The CDR3 DNA reads TGTGCCAGCAGCACCCGTCCACACAGGGCTGGAAACACCATATATTTT. Amino acid sequence: CASSTRPHRAGNTIYF.

J is TRBJ1-1 and V is TRBV5-6; no definite D call. Trimming took 2 bases from V and 1 from J, leaving 12 bases between them. The length of the CDR3 is 15 residues. Per germline, CDR1 SGHDT and CDR2 YYEEEE. CDR3 nucleotides: TGTGCCAGCAGCTTCTGGGGTCGAGGGAACACTGAAGCTTTCTTT. Residues: CASSFWGRGNTEAFF.

The chain couples TRBV11-1 to TRBJ1-6; TRBD1 aligns across 7 bases. CDR1 and CDR2 from the germline V gene are SGHAT and FQDESV (reference sequence). This CDR3 spans 14 amino acids. V lost 5 bases to trimming and J lost 6 bases; unmatched junction nucleotides: 4. This chain's CDR3 is CASSQTGRNSPLHF. CDR3 nucleotides: TGTGCCAGCAGCCAGACAGGGCGTAATTCACCCCTCCACTTT.

This rearrangement joins TRBV7-9 to TRBJ2-1; maybe TRBD2 (6 bases). This CDR3 has 16 residues. V gave up 5 bases and J gave up 4 bases, with 18 bases separating them. Per germline, CDR1 SEHNR and CDR2 FQNEAQ (reference sequence). CDR3: CASSPAGPHLYNEQFF. CDR3 DNA sequence: TGTGCCAGCAGCCCCGCGGGACCGCACTTATACAATGAGCAGTTCTTC.

V and J are TRBV7-2 and TRBJ2-1; tentative D call: TRBD2 (5 bases). The germline gives CDR1 SGHTA, CDR2 FQGNSA. With 5 bases removed from V and 9 bases from J, the gap between germline ends came to 23 bases. The CDR3 is 16 residues long. The CDR3 reads CASSPPQATRRAEQFF. CDR3 nucleotides: TGTGCCAGCAGCCCCCCTCAGGCAACCCGGCGGGCTGAGCAGTTCTTC. The complete variable domain, with remaining parts taken from reference TRBV7-2 and TRBJ2-1, reads GAGVSQSPSNKVTEKGKDVELRCDPISGHTALYWYRQSLGQGLEFLIYFQGNSAPDKSGLPSDRFSAERTGGSVSTLTIQRTQQEDSAVYLCASSPPQATRRAEQFFGPGTRLTVL.

The rearrangement links TRBV7-6 to TRBJ2-7; TRBD1 is a possible D gene (5 bases). Deletions cut 5 bases from V and 5 bases from J, with 22 bases between. The CDR3 is 16 residues long. CDR1 is SGHVS and CDR2 is FNYEAQ in the germline V gene. CDR3 nucleotide sequence: TGTGCCAGCAGCAAAACCCCGGCAGGGAATCGGGACGAGCAGTACTTC. Its translation is CASSKTPAGNRDEQYF.

This rearrangement joins TRBV4-2 to TRBJ2-7; 11 positions agree with TRBD1. CDR1 is LGHNA and CDR2 is YNFKEQ in the germline V gene. Losses at the gene ends were 4 bases for V and 0 bases for J; bases not matched to a gene: 2. The CDR3 length is 15 residues. This CDR3 is CASSRTGGDSYEQYF. Written as DNA, the CDR3 is TGTGCCAGCAGCCGGACAGGGGGCGACTCCTACGAGCAGTACTTC.

The DNA of the CDR3 is TGTGCCAGCAGCTTGCGGACAGGAGGCTACGAGCAGTACTTC. It codes for CASSLRTGGYEQYF. The chain is built from TRBV7-6 and TRBJ2-7, with 7 nucleotides matching TRBD1. The J segment lost 3 bases and the V segment lost 3 bases, leaving 5 bases of the junction unmatched. The length of the CDR3 is 14 residues. Germline-derived CDR1 and CDR2 are SGHVS and FNYEAQ.